The 23 T cell receptor beta chains reported below all come from one sample, sequenced in a study of cytomegalovirus exposure and HLA in healthy donors (dated by TCRdb to 2017 to 2019). The library was made by the immunoSEQ multiplex PCR assay. For the multiplex PCR, a mixture combining 60 forward primers for TCR Vbeta segments and 13 reverse primers for TCR Jbeta segments was used. This is the immuneACCESS table as TCRdb keeps it, with only in-frame sequences that have V and J called. A part of the clones is gone; compared with another copy, unresolved V genes explain less than half, and the rest is unexplained. For this sample the table gives some 120,000 clones, of which 76% were detected only once. The ten most abundant clones make up around 12% of the sample. Sequenced input: PBMCs. The receptors were sampled from a woman aged 40 to 55 in good health and CMV-seropositive.

The chain's CDR3 is CASSLRLAGGTGELFF. The CDR3 coding sequence is TGTGCCAGCAGCTTGCGACTAGCGGGGGGCACCGGGGAGCTGTTTTTT. The chain couples TRBV11-2 to TRBJ2-2, with TRBD2 matching over 13 bases. The CDR3 consists of 16 residues. V was pared by 3 bases and J by 4 bases, with 2 bases of the junction left unmatched. CDR1 and CDR2 (germline): SGHAT, FQNNGV.

The rearrangement links TRBV5-1 to TRBJ2-5; tentative D call: TRBD1 (6 bases). CDR1 and CDR2 from the germline V gene are SGHRS and YFSETQ. The CDR3 extends over 14 amino acids. V shed 5 bases and J shed 2 bases, with 13 bases lying between them. CDR3 sequence (DNA): TGCGCCAGCAGATCATCCGGGACACAAGAGACCCAGTACTTC. This gives the protein CASRSSGTQETQYF.

This clone was observed a few times. V is TRBV7-8 and J is TRBJ1-6; 8 bases agree with TRBD1. This CDR3 has 12 residues. After removal of 2 bases from V and 17 bases from J, the junction contained 5 bases not matched to a gene. Germline assignment: CDR1 SGHVS and CDR2 FQNEAQ. CDR3 protein: CASSLSGGLFHF. The CDR3 DNA follows: TGTGCCAGCAGCTTATCAGGGGGCCTCTTCCACTTT.

The rearrangement links TRBV7-6 to TRBJ2-1; D is unclear. V was pared by 1 base and J by 4 bases, with 5 bases between. Germline V gene lookup returns CDR1 SGHVS and CDR2 FNYEAQ. This CDR3 region has 13 residues. The CDR3 sequence is CASSLGTYNEQFF. The CDR3 coding sequence is TGTGCCAGCAGCTTAGGTACTTACAATGAGCAGTTCTTC.

DNA of the CDR3: TGTGCCAGTAGTCGGTTAGCGGGAGGATACAATGAGCAGTTCTTC. As protein: CASSRLAGGYNEQFF. The chain is built from TRBV19 and TRBJ2-1; 10 bases align to TRBD2. Germline V gene data show CDR1 as LNHDA and CDR2 as SQIVND (reference sequence). J was trimmed by 4 bases and V by 5 bases; bases with no gene match: 5. This CDR3 has 15 residues.

This chain connects TRBV4-1 to TRBJ2-5; 16 positions agree with TRBD2. CDR1 and CDR2 from the germline V gene are MGHRA and YSYEKL. The ends lost 2 bases at V and 2 bases at J; junction bases unmatched: 5. This CDR3 contains 18 residues. The CDR3 loop is CASSQSPGLAGGQETQYF. CDR3 bases: TGCGCCAGCAGCCAATCCCCGGGACTAGCGGGGGGGCAAGAGACCCAGTACTTC.

In its sample, this clone was seen a few times. This chain uses TRBV5-8 with TRBJ2-2; TRBD1 agrees at 8 bases. CDR3 length equals 16 residues. From germline, CDR1 is SGHTS and CDR2 YDEGEE. V shed 7 bases and J 6 bases; nucleotides not matched to a gene: 14. CDR3 DNA: TGTGCCAGCCCCGTCGAGGACAGGGTTTTATCCGGGGAGCTGTTTTTT. Its translation is CASPVEDRVLSGELFF.

This chain links TRBV6-4 with TRBJ2-7, with 8 bases matching TRBD2. The CDR3 is 15 residues long. The J segment lost 3 bases and the V segment lost 4 bases, leaving 8 bases of the junction unmatched. Germline CDR1 is MRHNA and CDR2 is SNTAGT. The CDR3 sequence: CASSVESGGNYEQYF. The DNA for the CDR3 is TGTGCCAGCAGTGTTGAGAGCGGGGGCAACTACGAGCAGTACTTC.

The V call is TRBV6-5, the J call TRBJ1-3, with D possibly matching TRBD1 (6 bases). Trimming left V 6 bases short and J 2 bases short, with 14 bases between. The CDR3 has 15 amino acids. Looked up from germline, CDR1 is MNHEY and CDR2 is SVGAGI. The CDR3 sequence is CASRLTGRAGNTIYF. DNA of the CDR3: TGTGCCAGCAGATTAACAGGGAGGGCTGGAAACACCATATATTTT.

The CDR3: CASSLAVRGTDTQYF. The CDR3 DNA reads TGCGCCAGCAGCTTGGCCGTGAGAGGCACAGATACGCAGTATTTT. The chain employs TRBV5-1 and TRBJ2-3; D ambiguous. This CDR3 has 15 residues. In germline, CDR1 is SGHRS, CDR2 YFSETQ. V lost 0 bases and J lost 1, with 9 bases in between.

The V gene is TRBV6-6, the J gene TRBJ2-5, with 7 positions matching TRBD1. Germline CDR1 is MNHNY and CDR2 is SVGAGI (reference sequence). Germline trimming cut 5 bases from V and 5 bases from J; bases unmatched to any gene: 5. The CDR3 spans 13 residues. CDR3 sequence: CASSQTQGETQYF. DNA for the CDR3: TGTGCCAGCAGTCAAACACAGGGGGAGACCCAGTACTTC.

The V gene is TRBV6-6, the J gene TRBJ2-5; TRBD1 matches at 9 bases. The end of the DNA aligns better with TRBJ2-7, so the J call may be wrong. This CDR3 contains 14 residues. Germline CDR1 is MNHNY and CDR2 is SVGAGI (reference sequence). CDR3 DNA sequence: TGTGCCAGCACCCTGGGACAGGGATCCTACGAGCAGTACTTC. Protein product: CASTLGQGSYEQYF.

Sample share makes this clone medium-sized (0.01 to 0.1%). V usage is TRBV5-4 and J usage is TRBJ1-6; D is possibly TRBD1 (6 bases). The CDR3 spans 17 residues. V shed 4 bases and J shed 0 bases, with 14 bases lying between them. CDR1 SGHNT and CDR2 YYREEE come from the germline V gene (reference sequence). DNA of the CDR3: TGTGCCAGCAGCCCGGGGGGGCGAAGCTCCTATAATTCACCCCTCCACTTT. It specifies CASSPGGRSSYNSPLHF.

This chain joins TRBV30 and TRBJ1-2; the D gene is possibly TRBD1 (6 bases). Germline-derived CDR1 and CDR2 are GTSNPN and SVGIG (reference sequence). V lost 0 bases and J 2 bases, leaving 10 bases between the germline ends. CDR3 length: 14 amino acids. The CDR3 reads CAWSVWGGNYGYTF. The CDR3 DNA sequence: TGTGCCTGGAGTGTTTGGGGGGGCAACTATGGCTACACCTTC.

V gene TRBV5-1 combines with J gene TRBJ2-1, with a possible D match to TRBD1 (6 bases). With 7 bases removed from V and 3 bases from J, the gap between germline ends came to 14 bases. This CDR3 has 14 amino acids. The germline V gene encodes CDR1 SGHRS and CDR2 YFSETQ. CDR3 amino acids: CASGNGQSYNEQFF. The CDR3 DNA sequence: TGCGCCAGCGGAAACGGACAGAGCTACAATGAGCAGTTCTTC. Filled out from reference TRBV5-1 and TRBJ2-1, the complete variable domain reads KAGVTQTPRYLIKTRGQQVTLSCSPISGHRSVSWYQQTPGQGLQFLFEYFSETQRNKGNFPGRFSGRQFSNSRSEMNVSTLELGDSALYLCASGNGQSYNEQFFGPGTRLTVL.

The genes are TRBV5-1 and TRBJ1-1; maybe TRBD1 (5 bases). The CDR3 has 14 amino acids. V was pared by 4 bases and J by 1 base, with 11 bases between. The germline V gene has CDR1 SGHRS and CDR2 YFSETQ. CDR3 in amino acids: CASSLVTGNTEAFF. CDR3 DNA sequence: TGCGCCAGCAGCCTGGTCACAGGGAACACTGAAGCTTTCTTT. Full variable domain (rest looked up from reference TRBV5-1 and TRBJ1-1): KAGVTQTPRYLIKTRGQQVTLSCSPISGHRSVSWYQQTPGQGLQFLFEYFSETQRNKGNFPGRFSGRQFSNSRSEMNVSTLELGDSALYLCASSLVTGNTEAFFGQGTRLTVV.

This clone has more than one count but fewer than ten. The chain has TRBV2 and TRBJ1-6; TRBD1 might be the D (5 bases). Germline V lookup: CDR1 SNHLY, CDR2 FYNNEI. V was trimmed by 3 bases and J by 12 bases, leaving 12 bases between them. The CDR3 runs to 13 residues. CDR3 nucleotides: TGTGCCAGCAGTGACCGCCAGGGTGAACCCCTCCACTTT. The encoded protein is CASSDRQGEPLHF.

The chain has TRBV6-6 and TRBJ2-7; 8 bases agree with TRBD1. The J segment lost 7 bases and the V segment lost 6 bases, leaving 11 bases of the junction unmatched. The CDR3 runs to 14 residues. Germline assignment: CDR1 MNHNY and CDR2 SVGAGI (reference sequence). The CDR3 protein is CASSPDREVGEQYF. CDR3 DNA: TGTGCCAGCAGCCCGGACAGGGAGGTTGGAGAGCAGTACTTC.

This clone was observed a single time. The DNA for the CDR3 is TGTGCCACCAGCCGGACAGGGGGCTCCTACAATGAGCAGTTCTTC. This codes for CATSRTGGSYNEQFF. This chain connects TRBV15 to TRBJ2-1; 10 nucleotides agree with TRBD1. Germline lookup yields CDR1 LNHNV and CDR2 YYDKDF (reference sequence). The CDR3 runs 15 residues. With 5 bases clipped from V and 0 bases from J, the junction kept 1 base outside the gene matches.

V is TRBV19 and J is TRBJ1-2; TRBD1 matches 9 bases. The CDR3 sequence is 15 residues long. Unmatched junction bases numbered 9, after V lost 5 bases and J lost 5 bases. Per germline, CDR1 LNHDA and CDR2 SQIVND (reference sequence). CDR3 in amino acids: CASSPGHGTGYGYTF. The CDR3 region has the DNA TGTGCCAGTAGTCCTGGCCACGGGACAGGGTATGGCTACACCTTC.

J is TRBJ1-1 and V is TRBV6-1, with TRBD1 matching 7 bases. The CDR3 runs 14 residues. Trimming cost V 7 bases and J 4 bases; bases outside gene matches: 9. Germline lookup yields CDR1 MNHNS and CDR2 SASEGT. For the CDR3, the DNA is TGTGCCAGCAACCGAGGAGGGGGCTTCACTGAAGCTTTCTTT. It codes for CASNRGGGFTEAFF.

The V call is TRBV9, the J call TRBJ2-7; weak D call: TRBD2 (6 bases). CDR1 is SGDLS and CDR2 is YYNGEE in the germline V gene. V lost 0 bases to trimming and J lost 4 bases, with 8 bases between them. This CDR3 is 13 amino acids long. This CDR3 reads CASSVVEGYEQYF. In nucleotides, the CDR3 is TGTGCCAGCAGCGTAGTGGAGGGGTACGAGCAGTACTTC.

This chain links TRBV7-9 with TRBJ1-2, with D perhaps matching TRBD1 (5 bases). CDR3 size: 13 residues. In germline, CDR1 is SEHNR, CDR2 FQNEAQ (reference sequence). V dropped 6 bases and J dropped 4 bases, with 12 bases sitting between them. The chain's CDR3 is CASSRDFVYGYTF. In nucleotides, the CDR3 is TGTGCCAGCAGTCGGGACTTTGTCTATGGCTACACCTTC.